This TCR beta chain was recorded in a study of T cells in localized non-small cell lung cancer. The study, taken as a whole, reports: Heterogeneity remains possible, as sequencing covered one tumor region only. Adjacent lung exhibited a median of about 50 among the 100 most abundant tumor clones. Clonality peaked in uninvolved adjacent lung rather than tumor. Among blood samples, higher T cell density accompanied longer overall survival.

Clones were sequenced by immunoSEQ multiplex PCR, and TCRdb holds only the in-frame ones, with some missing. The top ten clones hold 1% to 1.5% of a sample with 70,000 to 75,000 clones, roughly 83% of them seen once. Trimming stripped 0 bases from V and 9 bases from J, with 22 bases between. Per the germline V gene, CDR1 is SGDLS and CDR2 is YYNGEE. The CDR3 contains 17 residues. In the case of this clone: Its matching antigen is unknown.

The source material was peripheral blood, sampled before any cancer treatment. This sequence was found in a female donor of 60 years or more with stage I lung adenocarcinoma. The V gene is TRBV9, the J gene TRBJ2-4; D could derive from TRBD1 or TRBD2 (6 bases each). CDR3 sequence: CASSVGNEGGPFSIQYF. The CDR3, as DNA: TGTGCCAGCAGCGTAGGTAACGAGGGGGGCCCCTTCAGCATTCAGTACTTC.